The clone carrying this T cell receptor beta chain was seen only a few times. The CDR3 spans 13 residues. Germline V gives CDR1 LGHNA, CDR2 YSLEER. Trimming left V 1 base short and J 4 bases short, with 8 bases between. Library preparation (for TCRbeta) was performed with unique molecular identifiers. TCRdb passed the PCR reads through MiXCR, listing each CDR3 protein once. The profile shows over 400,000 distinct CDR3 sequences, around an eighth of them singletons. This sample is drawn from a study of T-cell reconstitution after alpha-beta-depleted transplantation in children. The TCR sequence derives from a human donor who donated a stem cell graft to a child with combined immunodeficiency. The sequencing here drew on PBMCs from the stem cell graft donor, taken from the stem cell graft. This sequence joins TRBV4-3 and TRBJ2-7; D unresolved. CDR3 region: CASSQGLEYEQYF. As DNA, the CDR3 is TGCGCCAGCAGCCAAGGGCTAGAGTACGAGCAGTACTTC.